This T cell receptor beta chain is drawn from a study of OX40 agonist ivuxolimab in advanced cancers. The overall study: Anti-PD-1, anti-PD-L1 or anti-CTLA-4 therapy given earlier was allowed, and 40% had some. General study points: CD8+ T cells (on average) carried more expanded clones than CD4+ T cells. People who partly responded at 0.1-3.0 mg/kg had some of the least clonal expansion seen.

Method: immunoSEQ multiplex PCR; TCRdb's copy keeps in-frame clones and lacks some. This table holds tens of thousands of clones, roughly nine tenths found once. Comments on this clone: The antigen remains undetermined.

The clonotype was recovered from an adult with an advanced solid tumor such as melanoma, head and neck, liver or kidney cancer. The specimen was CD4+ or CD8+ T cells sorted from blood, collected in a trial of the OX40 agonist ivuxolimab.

The CDR3 DNA reads as TGTGCCAGCAGCCCTACTAGCGGCGGACGGGATACGCAGTATTTT. It encodes CASSPTSGGRDTQYF. The chain has TRBV11-2 and TRBJ2-3; 8 bases agree with TRBD2. The germline CDR1 and CDR2 sequences are SGHAT and FQNNGV. J lost 6 bases, V lost 5 bases, and 10 bases had no gene match. The CDR3 consists of 15 residues.